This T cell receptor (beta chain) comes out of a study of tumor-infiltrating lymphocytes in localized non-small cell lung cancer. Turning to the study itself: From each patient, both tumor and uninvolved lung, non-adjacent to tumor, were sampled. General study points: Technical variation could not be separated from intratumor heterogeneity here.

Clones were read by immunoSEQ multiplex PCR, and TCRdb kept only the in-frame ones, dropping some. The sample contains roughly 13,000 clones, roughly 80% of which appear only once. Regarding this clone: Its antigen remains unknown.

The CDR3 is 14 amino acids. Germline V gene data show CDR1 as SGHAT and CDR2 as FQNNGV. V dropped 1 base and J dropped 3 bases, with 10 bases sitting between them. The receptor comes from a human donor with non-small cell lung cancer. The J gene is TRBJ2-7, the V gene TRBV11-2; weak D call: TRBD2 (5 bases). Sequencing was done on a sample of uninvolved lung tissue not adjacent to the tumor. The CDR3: CASSLGGSDYEQYF. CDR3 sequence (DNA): TGTGCCAGCAGCTTAGGTGGTAGCGACTACGAGCAGTACTTC. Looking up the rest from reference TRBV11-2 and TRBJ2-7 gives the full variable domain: EAGVAQSPRYKIIEKRQSVAFWCNPISGHATLYWYQQILGQGPKLLIQFQNNGVVDDSQLPKDRFSAERLKGVDSTLKIQPAKLEDSAVYLCASSLGGSDYEQYFGPGTRLTVT.